These 26 T cell receptor beta chains were all obtained from the same sample, sequenced in a study of spatial heterogeneity in lung cancer. Which antigens these TCRs recognize remains unknown. The sample's time point: sample taken at primary tumor resection. General study results and limits: In tumors, expanded intratumoral alpha and beta TCR counts tracked mutation counts.

TCRdb processed the 5' RACE reads anew with MiXCR; each CDR3 protein has one entry. The repertoire holds fewer than 15,000 distinct CDR3 sequences, with 5.6% as singletons. This specimen consisted of lung tumor tissue, obtained at surgery. The receptors originated from a female donor with early-stage non-small cell lung cancer.

This clonotype is labeled as medium-sized. This beta chain turned up in a library designed for alpha chains; as an off-target read, its abundance says little. The J gene is TRBJ1-5, the V gene TRBV27; a possible D gene is TRBD1 (5 bases). Germline CDR1 and CDR2: MNHEY and SMNVEV (reference sequence). V was clipped by 3 bases and J by 7 bases, with 13 bases between them. This CDR3 has 14 residues. CDR3 residues: CASSFGGWGQPQHF. In DNA, the CDR3 is TGTGCCAGCAGTTTTGGGGGGTGGGGGCAGCCCCAGCATTTT.

This clonotype was observed a few times. This beta chain is a stray read from a library made for alpha chains; its abundance is not meaningful. The chain combines TRBV29-1 with TRBJ2-3; no definite D call. Per the germline V gene, CDR1 is SQVTM and CDR2 is ANQGSEA. This CDR3 contains 11 residues. V lost 6 bases and J lost 4, with 8 bases in between. CDR3 sequence reads: CSVADPDTQYF. Here the CDR3 DNA reads TGCAGCGTGGCAGACCCAGATACGCAGTATTTT.

This clonotype was seen many times. Found in a library prepared for alpha chains, this beta chain is an off-target read, and its abundance has little meaning. This sequence joins TRBV28 and TRBJ1-2, with D possibly being TRBD1 (5 bases). The CDR3 covers 15 residues. Per the germline V gene, CDR1 is MDHEN and CDR2 is SYDVKM. Trimming shortened V by 3 bases and J by 3 bases, and 14 bases separated the two germline ends. The DNA of the CDR3 is TGTGCCAGCAGTTTCACAACCAAGGGGTACTATGGCTACACCTTC. Translated, it gives CASSFTTKGYYGYTF.

This clonotype was recorded at least ten times. Since it is a stray read in a library aimed at alpha chains, this beta chain has a size that is not meaningful. V and J are TRBV11-2 and TRBJ1-3, with TRBD1 matching over 10 bases. V lost 2 bases, J lost 7 bases, and 8 bases stayed unmatched. CDR3 length: 16 residues. Per the germline V gene, CDR1 is SGHAT and CDR2 is FQNNGV. The CDR3 DNA reads TGTGCCAGCAGCTTAAGAAACCGGGACAGGGGTAACACCATATATTTT. Protein sequence: CASSLRNRDRGNTIYF.

This clonotype was observed many times. Within a library made for alpha chains, this beta chain is off target, and its count is uninformative. The V call is TRBV4-2, the J call TRBJ2-5, with a possible D match to TRBD2 (5 bases). Germline V lookup: CDR1 LGHNA, CDR2 YNFKEQ. This CDR3 contains 13 residues. V was shortened by 1 base and J by 4 bases, with 7 bases between the two germline ends. CDR3 coding DNA: TGTGCCAGCAGCCAAGGGACTTTAGAGACCCAGTACTTC. It yields the protein CASSQGTLETQYF.

This clonotype was found many times. Since it is a stray read in a library aimed at alpha chains, this beta chain has a size that is not meaningful. V is TRBV30 and J is TRBJ2-3, with 8 bases fitting TRBD2. The CDR3 runs 19 residues. Germline trimming cut 1 base from V and 2 bases from J; bases unmatched to any gene: 17. The germline V gene encodes CDR1 GTSNPN and CDR2 SVGIG (reference sequence). The CDR3 loop reads CAWSALLESSGIYTDTQYF. CDR3 nucleotides: TGTGCCTGGAGTGCCCTCCTTGAGAGTAGCGGGATCTACACAGATACGCAGTATTTT.

There are many counts of this clonotype. This beta chain is a stray sequence in a library constructed for alpha chains; its clone size is not meaningful. This chain uses TRBV7-9 with TRBJ2-3; D is ambiguous. The CDR3 has 13 residues. V shed 3 bases and J shed 2 bases, with 6 bases lying between them. Germline V lookup: CDR1 SEHNR, CDR2 FQNEAQ (reference sequence). This CDR3 is CASSFSLTDTQYF. The DNA for the CDR3 is TGTGCCAGCAGCTTTTCCCTCACAGATACGCAGTATTTT.

Ten or more counts support this clonotype. A library prepared for alpha chains yielded this beta chain as an off-target read; its size is of little meaning. The rearrangement joins TRBV28 to TRBJ2-3, with 9 bases identical to TRBD1. The length of the CDR3 is 15 residues. Germline lookup yields CDR1 MDHEN and CDR2 SYDVKM. J was trimmed by 0 bases and V by 5 bases; bases with no gene match: 3. The CDR3 region is CASSPGTGSTDTQYF. CDR3 bases: TGTGCCAGCAGTCCCGGGACAGGGAGCACAGATACGCAGTATTTT.

By its share, this clonotype is medium-sized. This beta chain is an unintended read in a library built for alpha chains; its size means little. The chain couples TRBV7-2 to TRBJ2-6; D call uncertain. V gave up 5 bases and J gave up 0 bases, with 8 bases separating them. CDR1 and CDR2 (germline): SGHTA, FQGNSA. The CDR3 is made up of 15 amino acids. CDR3 nucleotide sequence: TGTGCCAGCAGCCCAACGAGCTCTGGGGCCAACGTCCTGACTTTC. Protein: CASSPTSSGANVLTF.

This clonotype was observed at least ten times. This beta chain is an unintended read in a library built for alpha chains; its size means little. V and J are TRBV20-1 and TRBJ1-5; weak D call: TRBD1 (6 bases). The CDR3 runs to 14 residues. In germline, CDR1 is DFQATT, CDR2 SNEGSKA (reference sequence). The V end lost 0 bases, the J end lost 6 bases, and 12 bases lay between the germline ends. CDR3 in DNA: TGCAGTGCTAGAGATTTAGTAGGGGGTCAGCCCCAGCATTTT. Translated: CSARDLVGGQPQHF.

In its sample, this clonotype was seen many times. Because the library targeted alpha chains, this beta chain is an off-target read whose size means little. The rearrangement joins TRBV10-3 to TRBJ1-5; D is uncertain. This CDR3 is 14 amino acids long. The V end was cut by 5 bases, the J end by 0 bases, with 8 bases between. Germline-derived CDR1 and CDR2 are ENHRY and SYGVKD. CDR3 coding DNA: TGTGCCATCAGTCAGGCTTATAGCAATCAGCCCCAGCATTTT. It translates to CAISQAYSNQPQHF.

This clonotype appeared many times. This beta chain is an unintended read in a library built for alpha chains; its size means little. V is TRBV19 and J is TRBJ2-2, with TRBD2 matching 8 bases. Trimming removed 5 bases from V and 4 bases from J; junction bases left unmatched: 12. Germline values: CDR1 LNHDA, CDR2 SQIVND (reference sequence). CDR3 length equals 17 residues. The CDR3: CASSAFGASGPTGELFF. The DNA of the CDR3 is TGTGCCAGTAGTGCTTTCGGCGCTAGCGGGCCCACCGGGGAGCTGTTTTTT.

There are many counts of this clonotype. This beta chain appears as a stray read in a library generated for alpha chains; its size is not informative. The chain recombines TRBV7-9 with TRBJ2-7; 7 bases align to TRBD1. CDR3 size: 15 residues. J gave up 2 bases and V 5 bases, and 9 bases lay outside the gene matches. Germline assignment: CDR1 SEHNR and CDR2 FQNEAQ (reference sequence). This CDR3 is CASSKTRDSTYEQYF. The DNA for the CDR3 is TGTGCCAGCAGCAAAACCCGGGACAGTACCTACGAGCAGTACTTC.

In this sample, this clonotype turned up many times. The size of this beta chain means little, since it is a stray read in a library made for alpha chains. This chain uses TRBV6-2 or TRBV6-3 with TRBJ2-4, with a possible D match to TRBD2 (6 bases). V shed 2 bases and J shed 5 bases, with 13 bases lying between them. The CDR3 is made up of 15 amino acids. In germline, CDR1 is MNHEY, CDR2 SVGEGT. CDR3: CASSYPPGLENIQYF. In DNA, the CDR3 is TGTGCCAGCAGTTACCCGCCGGGACTTGAAAACATTCAGTACTTC.

The table lists this clonotype with many counts. This beta chain is off target for a library built for alpha chains, so its abundance means little. The chain carries TRBV20-1 and TRBJ1-2; D gene ambiguous. This CDR3 comprises 13 residues. The V gene's germline CDR1 is DFQATT and CDR2 SNEGSKA (reference sequence). The V end was cut by 1 base, the J end by 4 bases, with 10 bases between. CDR3 coding DNA: TGCAGTGCTAGAGGGGTAGGGCTCTATGGCTACACCTTC. Protein sequence: CSARGVGLYGYTF.

This clonotype was observed at least ten times. This beta chain was picked up by a library intended for alpha chains and is off target, so its count carries little meaning. The genes are TRBV7-7 and TRBJ2-7; a weak D match, TRBD2 (6 bases). V lost 1 base and J 4 bases, leaving 8 bases between the germline ends. Per the germline V gene, CDR1 is SSHAT and CDR2 is FNYEAQ (reference sequence). The CDR3 spans 13 residues. The CDR3 DNA is TGTGCCAGCAGCTTAGTGGAGGGGTACGAGCAGTACTTC. Translation gives CASSLVEGYEQYF.

By sample share, this clonotype is medium-sized. One end of the junction does not line up with germline, which may come from a read error. The size of this beta chain means little, since it is a stray read in a library made for alpha chains. The chain is built from TRBV3-1 and TRBJ2-7; 10 positions match TRBD1. The CDR3 is 15 amino acids. Germline assignment: CDR1 LGHDT and CDR2 YNNKEL (reference sequence). The CDR3 DNA reads TGTGCCAGCAGTCAAGAGCGGGACAGGGGTTACGAGCAGTACTTC. As protein: CASSQERDRGYEQYF.

The sample holds many counts of this clonotype. This beta chain appears as a stray read in a library generated for alpha chains; its size is not informative. The V and J genes are TRBV7-2 and TRBJ1-2; TRBD1 is a possible D gene (5 bases). CDR1 and CDR2 from the germline V gene are SGHTA and FQGNSA. This CDR3 is 11 amino acids long. Trimming removed 5 bases from V and 10 bases from J, with 11 bases in between. The CDR3 DNA reads TGTGCCAGCAGCCTACGACAGTCCTACACCTTC. Its translation is CASSLRQSYTF. The whole variable domain, remainder taken from reference TRBV7-2 and TRBJ1-2, is GAGVSQSPSNKVTEKGKDVELRCDPISGHTALYWYRQSLGQGLEFLIYFQGNSAPDKSGLPSDRFSAERTGGSVSTLTIQRTQQEDSAVYLCASSLRQSYTFGSGTRLTVV.

This clonotype was seen repeatedly, ten times or more. This beta chain slipped into a library made for alpha chains as a stray read, so its size is not meaningful. This chain uses TRBV4-2 with TRBJ1-2; D is perhaps TRBD1 (5 bases). Germline loops: CDR1 LGHNA, CDR2 YNFKEQ. The germline V and J ends were trimmed by 1 base and 3 bases, with 12 bases remaining between them. The CDR3 consists of 15 residues. The CDR3 spells CASSQVGLGHYGYTF. CDR3 DNA: TGTGCCAGCAGCCAAGTGGGACTGGGCCACTATGGCTACACCTTC.

This clonotype was seen repeatedly, ten times or more. A library prepared for alpha chains yielded this beta chain as an off-target read; its size is of little meaning. The rearrangement joins TRBV2 to TRBJ2-5; tentative D call: TRBD2 (8 bases). V shed 7 bases and J shed 4 bases, with 19 bases lying between them. Per the germline V gene, CDR1 is SNHLY and CDR2 is FYNNEI. The CDR3 is 15 residues long. CDR3 protein: CASIPGRGLGETQYF. The CDR3 DNA reads as TGTGCCAGCATTCCCGGGAGGGGGCTAGGAGAGACCCAGTACTTC.

This clonotype has a count of ten or more. For a library built for alpha chains, this beta chain is a stray read; little rests on its size. V is TRBV5-1 and J is TRBJ2-1, with a tentative D call TRBD2 (6 bases). The CDR3 spans 13 residues. Germline CDR1 SGHRS, CDR2 YFSETQ. V was cut by 4 bases and J by 10 bases, with 15 bases left in between. CDR3 amino acids: CASSPGPLAEQFF. The CDR3 DNA reads TGCGCCAGCAGCCCAGGCCCACTAGCAGAGCAGTTCTTC.

This clonotype occurred many times. Since the library was made to target alpha chains, this beta chain is a stray read and its abundance is not meaningful. The rearrangement joins TRBV20-1 to TRBJ2-1; D not certain. The CDR3 consists of 13 residues. Trimming shortened V by 3 bases and J by 7 bases, and 13 bases separated the two germline ends. Germline loops: CDR1 DFQATT, CDR2 SNEGSKA (reference sequence). The CDR3 here is CSARSASINEQFF. The CDR3 DNA reads TGCAGTGCTAGGAGCGCGTCGATAAATGAGCAGTTCTTC.

This clonotype is classed as medium-sized. This beta chain is a stray sequence in a library constructed for alpha chains; its clone size is not meaningful. The chain employs TRBV12-3 or TRBV12-4 and TRBJ2-1; tentative D call: TRBD1 (5 bases). This CDR3 spans 15 amino acids. The V and J ends lost 3 bases and 4 bases respectively, with 13 bases between them. The CDR3 DNA follows: TGTGCCAGCAGTTTGGTGAGACAGACGTACAATGAGCAGTTCTTC. Protein sequence: CASSLVRQTYNEQFF.

This clonotype was seen repeatedly, ten times or more. This beta chain is a stray read from a library made for alpha chains; its abundance is not meaningful. V gene TRBV27 combines with J gene TRBJ1-1; the D is unclear. CDR3 length equals 13 residues. The V end was cut by 2 bases, the J end by 1 base, with 5 bases between. CDR1 is MNHEY and CDR2 is SMNVEV in the germline V gene (reference sequence). The CDR3 region is CASSLNRNTEAFF. In DNA form, the CDR3 reads TGTGCCAGCAGTTTAAATAGGAACACTGAAGCTTTCTTT.

By proportion, this clonotype is medium-sized. This beta chain is an off-target read within a library intended for alpha chains, so its frequency means little. J is TRBJ2-1 and V is TRBV4-2; 8 bases map to TRBD2. This CDR3 is 17 amino acids long. The ends lost 0 bases at V and 4 bases at J; junction bases unmatched: 8. Germline V gene sequence: CDR1 LGHNA, CDR2 YNFKEQ. CDR3 region: CASSQDPLSGAYNEQFF. In DNA form, the CDR3 reads TGTGCCAGCAGCCAAGATCCCCTTAGCGGGGCGTACAATGAGCAGTTCTTC.

This clonotype was seen at least ten times. With the library built for alpha chains, this beta chain is off target and its frequency is not meaningful. V is TRBV11-3 and J is TRBJ2-5; 8 nucleotides align to TRBD2. Germline CDR1 SGHNT, CDR2 YENEEA. This CDR3 spans 17 amino acids. Trimming at V came to 1 base and at J to 1 base, leaving 8 bases not matched to a gene. The CDR3 here is CASSLGGRGGLQETQYF. In DNA, the CDR3 is TGTGCCAGCAGCTTAGGGGGCCGCGGGGGGCTCCAAGAGACCCAGTACTTC. Filled out from reference TRBV11-3 and TRBJ2-5, the complete variable domain reads EAGVVQSPRYKIIEKKQPVAFWCNPISGHNTLYWYLQNLGQGPELLIRYENEEAVDDSQLPKDRFSAERLKGVDSTLKIQPAELGDSAVYLCASSLGGRGGLQETQYFGPGTRLLVL.